The subject of this entry is one TCR beta chain. Antigen unknown. The table came from immunoSEQ multiplex PCR; TCRdb's copy has only in-frame clones and leaves some out. The table has roughly 30,000 clones, approximately 78% seen once. This entry is derived from a study of pediatric ulcerative colitis. Study observations and caveats: Clonal expansions reduced rectal repertoire diversity in acute severe colitis.

Germline loops: CDR1 LNHDA, CDR2 SQIVND (reference sequence). V gave up 5 bases and J gave up 10 bases; unmatched junction bases: 3. CDR3 size: 13 residues. The sample was blood. The receptor's source is a boy between 5 and 17 years old with severe ulcerative colitis. The chain has TRBV19 and TRBJ1-6; 9 bases line up with TRBD1. CDR3: CASSEDRGSPLHF. The CDR3 DNA reads TGTGCCAGTAGTGAGGACAGGGGATCACCCCTCCACTTT.